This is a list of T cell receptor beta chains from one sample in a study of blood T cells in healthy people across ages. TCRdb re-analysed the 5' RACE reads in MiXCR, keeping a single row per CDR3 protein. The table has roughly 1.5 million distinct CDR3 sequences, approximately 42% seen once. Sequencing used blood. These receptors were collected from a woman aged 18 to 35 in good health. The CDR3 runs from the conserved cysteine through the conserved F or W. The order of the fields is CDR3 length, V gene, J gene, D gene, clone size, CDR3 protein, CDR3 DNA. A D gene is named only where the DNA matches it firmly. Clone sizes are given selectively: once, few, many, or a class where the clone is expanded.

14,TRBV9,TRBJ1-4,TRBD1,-,CASSGGTAPEKLFF,TGTGCCAGCAGCGGGGGGACAGCCCCTGAAAAACTGTTTTTT
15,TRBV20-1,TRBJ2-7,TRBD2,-,CSARDSGRSYNEQYF,TGCAGTGCTAGGGATAGCGGGAGATCCTACAATGAGCAGTACTTC
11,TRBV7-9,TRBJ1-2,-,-,CASSYRERYTF,TGTGCCAGCAGTTACAGGGAACGCTACACCTTC
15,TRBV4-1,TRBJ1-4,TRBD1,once,CASSQGAQGREKLFF,TGCGCCAGCAGCCAAGGTGCACAGGGGAGGGAAAAACTGTTTTTT
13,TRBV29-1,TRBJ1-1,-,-,CSVNSIMNTEAFF,TGCAGCGTAAACAGCATCATGAACACTGAAGCTTTCTTT
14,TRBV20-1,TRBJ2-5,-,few,CSARDGRTQETQYF,TGCAGTGCTAGAGATGGAAGGACCCAAGAGACCCAGTACTTC
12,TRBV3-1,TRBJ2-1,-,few,CASSRTNNEQFF,TGTGCCAGCAGCCGGACCAACAATGAGCAGTTCTTC
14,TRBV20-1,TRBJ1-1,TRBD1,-,CSALQAGGGTEAFF,TGCAGTGCCCTCCAGGCAGGGGGCGGCACTGAAGCTTTCTTT
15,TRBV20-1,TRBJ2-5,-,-,CSARDPSGVEETQYF,TGCAGTGCTAGGGACCCGTCGGGGGTAGAAGAGACCCAGTACTTC
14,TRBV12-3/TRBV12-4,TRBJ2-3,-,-,CASSSTGTADTQYF,TGTGCCAGCAGTTCGACCGGGACTGCAGATACGCAGTATTTT
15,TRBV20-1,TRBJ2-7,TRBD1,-,CSARDLTGLPYEQYF,TGCAGTGCTAGAGACCTGACAGGGTTACCCTACGAGCAGTACTTC
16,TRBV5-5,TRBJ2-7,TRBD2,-,CASSSDGTSASYEQYF,TGTGCCAGCAGCTCCGACGGGACTAGTGCCTCCTACGAGCAGTACTTC
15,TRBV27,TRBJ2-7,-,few,CASSLPDRSTYEQYF,TGTGCCAGCAGTTTACCTGACAGATCGACCTACGAGCAGTACTTC
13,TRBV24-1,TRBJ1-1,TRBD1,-,CATSDLHRGEAFF,TGTGCCACCAGTGACCTCCACAGGGGTGAAGCTTTCTTT
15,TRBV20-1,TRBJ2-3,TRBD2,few,CSARTSGTSTDTQYF,TGCAGTGCAAGGACTAGCGGGACTAGCACAGATACGCAGTATTTT
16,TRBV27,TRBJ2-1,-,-,CASSWIGFFSYNEQFF,TGTGCCAGCAGTTGGATAGGCTTCTTCTCGTACAATGAGCAGTTCTTC
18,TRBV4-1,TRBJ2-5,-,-,CASSQDRYRDSSYNEQYF,TGCGCCAGCAGCCAAGATAGATACCGGGACTCCTCCTACAATGAGCAGTACTTC
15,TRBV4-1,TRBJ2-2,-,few,CASSQVRDSLRELFF,TGCGCCAGCAGCCAAGTAAGAGACTCTCTCCGGGAGCTGTTTTTT
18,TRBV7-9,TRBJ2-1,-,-,CASSSSPVGRDEDNEQFF,TGTGCCAGCAGCTCCTCTCCGGTAGGCAGGGACGAGGACAATGAGCAGTTCTTC
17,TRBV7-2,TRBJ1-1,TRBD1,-,CASSLDSRGRGNTEAFF,TGTGCCAGCAGCTTAGACTCCAGGGGGCGCGGGAACACTGAAGCTTTCTTT
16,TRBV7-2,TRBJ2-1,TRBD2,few,CASSLDRPSGRNEQFF,TGTGCCAGCAGCTTAGATCGGCCTAGCGGGAGAAATGAGCAGTTCTTC
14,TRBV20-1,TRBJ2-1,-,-,CSARHFRDYNEQFF,TGCAGTGCTAGGCATTTTCGCGACTACAATGAGCAGTTCTTC
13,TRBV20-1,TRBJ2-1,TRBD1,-,CSASRDRGETQFF,TGCAGTGCCTCTCGGGACAGGGGGGAGACCCAGTTCTTC
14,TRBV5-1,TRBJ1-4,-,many,CASSLTGTNEKLFF,TGCGCCAGCAGCTTGACGGGAACTAATGAAAAACTGTTTTTT
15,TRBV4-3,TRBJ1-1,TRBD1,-,CASSQWTGGSTEAFF,TGCGCCAGCAGCCAGTGGACAGGGGGGAGCACTGAAGCTTTCTTT
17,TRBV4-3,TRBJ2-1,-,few,CASSHPPERGGGNEQFF,TGCGCCAGCAGCCATCCCCCCGAGCGGGGAGGGGGTAATGAGCAGTTCTTC
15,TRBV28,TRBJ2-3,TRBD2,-,CASSFRTSGSDTQYF,TGTGCCAGCAGTTTCCGGACTAGCGGGAGCGATACGCAGTATTTT
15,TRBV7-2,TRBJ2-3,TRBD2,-,CASSFTAGGADTQYF,TGTGCCAGCAGCTTCACTGCGGGGGGGGCAGATACGCAGTATTTT
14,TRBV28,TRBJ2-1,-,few,CASSRDGLYNEQFF,TGTGCCAGCAGTCGGGACGGCTTGTACAATGAGCAGTTCTTC
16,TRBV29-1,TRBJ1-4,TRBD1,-,CSVTRTGGGSNEKLFF,TGCAGCGTTACCCGAACAGGGGGCGGGAGTAATGAAAAACTGTTTTTT
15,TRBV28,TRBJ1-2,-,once,CDSSPPWVGKVGYTF,TGTGACAGCAGCCCCCCTTGGGTAGGGAAGGTTGGCTACACCTTC
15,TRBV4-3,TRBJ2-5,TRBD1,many,CASSQERQGSETQYF,TGCGCCAGCAGCCAAGAGAGACAGGGGAGTGAGACCCAGTACTTC
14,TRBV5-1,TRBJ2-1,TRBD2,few,CASSGGLADNEQFF,TGCGCCAGCAGCGGAGGACTAGCGGACAATGAGCAGTTCTTC
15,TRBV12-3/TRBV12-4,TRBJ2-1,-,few,CASNPSGLNYNEQFF,TGTGCCAGCAACCCGTCTGGACTGAACTACAATGAGCAGTTCTTC
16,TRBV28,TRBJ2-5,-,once,CASSPGLGKAYSEQYF,TGTGCCAGCAGTCCAGGGTTGGGGAAAGCTTACAGTGAGCAGTACTTC
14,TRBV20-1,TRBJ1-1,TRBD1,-,CSARLNRGNTEAFF,TGCAGTGCTAGATTAAACAGGGGGAACACTGAAGCTTTCTTT
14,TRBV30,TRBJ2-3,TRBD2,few,CAWSPGLDPDTQYF,TGTGCCTGGAGTCCGGGACTAGACCCAGATACGCAGTATTTT
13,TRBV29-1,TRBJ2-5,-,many,CSVVGRYQETQYF,TGCAGCGTTGTCGGCCGATACCAAGAGACCCAGTACTTC
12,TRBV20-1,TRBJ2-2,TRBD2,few,CSASPGGRELFF,TGCAGTGCTAGCCCGGGGGGTCGGGAGCTGTTTTTT
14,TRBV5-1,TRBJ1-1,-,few,CASSLASGSTEAFF,TGTGCCAGCAGCTTAGCGTCGGGGAGCACTGAAGCTTTCTTT
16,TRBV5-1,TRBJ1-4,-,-,CASSWGTKATNEKLFF,TGCGCCAGCAGCTGGGGGACGAAGGCAACTAATGAAAAACTGTTTTTT
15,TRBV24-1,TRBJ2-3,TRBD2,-,CATSAGGGAWDTQYF,TGTGCCACCAGTGCCGGGGGAGGGGCTTGGGATACGCAGTATTTT
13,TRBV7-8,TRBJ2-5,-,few,CASSPIFFDEQYF,TGTGCCAGCAGCCCTATATTCTTTGATGAGCAGTACTTC
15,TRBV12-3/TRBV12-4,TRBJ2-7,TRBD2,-,CASSSRLAEFYEQYF,TGTGCCAGCAGTTCCCGACTAGCGGAGTTCTACGAGCAGTACTTC
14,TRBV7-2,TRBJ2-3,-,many,CASSLQPNTDTQYF,TGTGCCAGCAGCTTGCAGCCTAACACAGATACGCAGTATTTT